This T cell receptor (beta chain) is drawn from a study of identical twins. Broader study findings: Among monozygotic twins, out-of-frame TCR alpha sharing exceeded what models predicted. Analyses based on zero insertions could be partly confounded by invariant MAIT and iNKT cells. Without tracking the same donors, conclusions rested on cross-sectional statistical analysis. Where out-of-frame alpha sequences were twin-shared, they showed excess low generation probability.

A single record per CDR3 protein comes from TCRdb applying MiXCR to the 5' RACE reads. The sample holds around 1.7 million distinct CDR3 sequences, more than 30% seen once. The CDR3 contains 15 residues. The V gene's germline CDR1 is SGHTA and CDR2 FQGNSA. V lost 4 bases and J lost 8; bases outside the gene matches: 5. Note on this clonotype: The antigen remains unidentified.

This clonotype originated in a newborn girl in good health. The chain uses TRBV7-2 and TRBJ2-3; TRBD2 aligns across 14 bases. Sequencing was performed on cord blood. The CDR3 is CASSSRTSGGTTQYF. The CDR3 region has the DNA TGTGCCAGCAGCTCCAGGACTAGCGGGGGGACTACGCAGTATTTT. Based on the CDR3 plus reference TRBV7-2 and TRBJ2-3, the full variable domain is GAGVSQSPSNKVTEKGKDVELRCDPISGHTALYWYRQSLGQGLEFLIYFQGNSAPDKSGLPSDRFSAERTGGSVSTLTIQRTQQEDSAVYLCASSSRTSGGTTQYFGPGTRLTVL.